The subject of this entry is one T cell receptor (beta chain). Assay: immunoSEQ multiplex PCR; the TCRdb copy retains only in-frame clones and omits some. In the table there are about 24,000 clones, approximately 90% of which are singletons. This CDR3 spans 14 amino acids. From germline, CDR1 is LGHDT and CDR2 YNNKEL (reference sequence). V lost 2 bases, J lost 5 bases, and 13 bases lay in between. This sample stems from a study of blood T cell repertoires in COVID-19. This clonotype originated in a man aged 65 to 85 with acute or convalescent COVID-19. Sample: peripheral blood. The chain joins TRBV3-1 (or the pseudogene TRBV3-2) to TRBJ2-7, with D tentatively TRBD2 (6 bases). CDR3 amino acids: CASSQNLGGNEQYF. Written as DNA, the CDR3 is TGTGCCAGCAGCCAAAACCTGGGAGGAAACGAGCAGTACTTC.